Each of the 31 T cell receptor beta chains below was sequenced from the same sample in a study of blood T cell repertoires in COVID-19. Produced via immunoSEQ multiplex PCR; TCRdb's table is partial and in-frame only. Here the sample spans approximately 270,000 clones, approximately 85% being singletons. Sequencing was carried out using PBMCs or T cells enriched from blood (not recorded which). These receptor sequences come from a woman in her twenties or thirties who had recovered from COVID-19.

In this sample, this clone turned up once. The V and J genes are TRBV5-1 and TRBJ2-7; TRBD1 might be the D (5 bases). The germline CDR1 and CDR2 sequences are SGHRS and YFSETQ. The CDR3 has 13 amino acids. The germline V and J ends were trimmed by 5 bases and 0 bases, with 9 bases remaining between them. The CDR3: CASRPDSSYEQYF. DNA of the CDR3: TGCGCCAGCAGACCAGACAGCTCCTACGAGCAGTACTTC.

The chain combines TRBV11-1 with TRBJ2-5, with D perhaps matching TRBD2 (5 bases). V was trimmed by 4 bases and J by 3 bases, leaving 9 bases between them. Germline loops: CDR1 SGHAT, CDR2 FQDESV (reference sequence). This CDR3 has 13 amino acids. CDR3 protein: CASSSGIKETQYF. CDR3 nucleotide sequence: TGTGCCAGCAGCTCCGGGATTAAAGAGACCCAGTACTTC.

This clone was seen a handful of times. The gene calls are TRBV6-1 and TRBJ2-1; maybe TRBD2 (5 bases). With 1 base removed from V and 6 bases from J, the gap between germline ends came to 10 bases. CDR1 is MNHNS, CDR2 SASEGT, per germline. CDR3 length: 14 residues. CDR3 region: CASSEDGESNEQFF. The CDR3 DNA reads as TGTGCCAGCAGTGAAGATGGGGAGTCCAATGAGCAGTTCTTC.

This chain joins TRBV18 and TRBJ1-6, with D uncertain. This CDR3 spans 12 amino acids. Germline CDR1 and CDR2: KGHSH and LQKENI. The V end lost 9 bases, the J end lost 7 bases, and 10 bases lay between the germline ends. Here the CDR3 reads CASNSVNSPLHF. The CDR3 DNA sequence: TGTGCCAGTAATAGCGTCAATTCACCCCTCCACTTT.

V gene TRBV28 combines with J gene TRBJ1-5, with TRBD1 identical over 8 bases. The germline V gene encodes CDR1 MDHEN and CDR2 SYDVKM. V was pared by 6 bases and J by 6 bases, with 4 bases of the junction left unmatched. The CDR3 contains 13 residues. The CDR3 protein is CASRSTGVQPQHF. The CDR3 nucleotides read TGTGCCAGCAGGTCGACAGGGGTTCAGCCCCAGCATTTT.

The CDR3 sequence: CASSEQGPYGYTF. The CDR3 DNA sequence: TGTGCCAGCAGCGAACAGGGGCCCTATGGCTACACCTTC. The chain has TRBV7-9 and TRBJ1-2, with 7 bases fitting TRBD1. The CDR3 totals 13 residues. Germline V gene data show CDR1 as SEHNR and CDR2 as FQNEAQ (reference sequence). The junction had 4 bases not matched to a gene; V was cut back by 5 bases and J by 4 bases.

V gene TRBV19 combines with J gene TRBJ2-1; 9 bases agree with TRBD1. The J segment lost 9 bases and the V segment lost 8 bases, leaving 5 bases of the junction unmatched. The CDR3 contains 12 residues. Germline lookup yields CDR1 LNHDA and CDR2 SQIVND (reference sequence). CDR3 in DNA: TGTGCCAGTGGGACAGGGATGACTGAGCAGTTCTTC. This codes for CASGTGMTEQFF.

The V and J genes are TRBV10-2 and TRBJ1-1, with D unclear. CDR1 is WSHSY, CDR2 SAAADI, per germline. The CDR3 is 12 amino acids. The V gene lost 5 bases and the J gene lost 6 bases, with 10 bases spanning the gap. The CDR3 spells CASSRGGAEAFF. For the CDR3, the DNA is TGCGCCAGCAGTCGGGGAGGCGCTGAAGCTTTCTTT.

This clone was seen many times. The chain combines TRBV29-1 with TRBJ2-7; 9 bases align to TRBD1. V lost 6 bases, J lost 6 bases, and 12 bases stayed unmatched. Per the germline V gene, CDR1 is SQVTM and CDR2 is ANQGSEA. CDR3 length: 14 residues. CDR3 sequence (DNA): TGCAGCGTAATCGGGACAGGGTTCTCAGGCGAGCAGTACTTC. It yields the protein CSVIGTGFSGEQYF.

With respect to this clone: The sample has other DNA sequences that encode this CDR3 too. The chain couples TRBV12-3 or TRBV12-4 to TRBJ1-1; 7 positions agree with TRBD1. The length of the CDR3 is 13 residues. The trim removed 4 bases at V and 5 bases at J, leaving 4 bases unmatched. The CDR3 DNA reads TGTGCCAGCAGTTCCACAGGGGTGACTGAAGCTTTCTTT. Protein product: CASSSTGVTEAFF.

The J gene is TRBJ1-4, the V gene TRBV7-8; 10 bases match TRBD1. The CDR3 sequence is 14 residues long. Trimming at V came to 5 bases and at J to 10 bases, leaving 7 bases not matched to a gene. Germline V CDR1 and CDR2: SGHVS, FQNEAQ. The DNA for the CDR3 is TGTGCCAGCAGCCGGGACAGGGGAAGTGGAAAACTGTTTTTT. The encoded protein is CASSRDRGSGKLFF.

The V gene is TRBV25-1, the J gene TRBJ1-1; perhaps TRBD1 as D (6 bases). The V gene lost 0 bases and the J gene lost 8 bases, with 10 bases spanning the gap. Germline assignment: CDR1 MGHDK and CDR2 SYGVNS. The CDR3 totals 13 residues. The DNA of the CDR3 is TGTGCCAGCAGTGAATACGGGACAACCGAAGCTTTCTTT. Its protein is CASSEYGTTEAFF.

This clone occurred a few times. This chain links TRBV4-1 with TRBJ1-4; 10 bases fit TRBD1. V dropped 5 bases and J dropped 6; count of bases not matched to a gene: 6. Germline lookup yields CDR1 MGHRA and CDR2 YSYEKL. CDR3 size: 15 residues. CDR3: CASSKRGTGDEKLFF. The CDR3 coding sequence is TGCGCCAGCAGCAAAAGGGGGACAGGGGATGAAAAACTGTTTTTT.

In this sample, this clone turned up once. V is TRBV6-1 and J is TRBJ2-5, with TRBD1 matching 8 bases. Per the germline V gene, CDR1 is MNHNS and CDR2 is SASEGT. This CDR3 is built from 14 residues. V lost 3 bases and J lost 2; bases outside the gene matches: 2. Here the CDR3 DNA reads TGTGCCAGCAGTGAGGACAGGGATCAAGAGACCCAGTACTTC. It encodes CASSEDRDQETQYF.

The chain links TRBV7-3 to TRBJ2-3, with D possibly matching TRBD2 (6 bases). The CDR3 contains 15 residues. Germline V lookup: CDR1 SGHTA, CDR2 FQGTGA. Trimming left V 1 base short and J 0 bases short, with 8 bases between. CDR3 bases: TGTGCCAGCAGCTTAAAGAGCGGGAGCACAGATACGCAGTATTTT. Amino acid sequence: CASSLKSGSTDTQYF.

J is TRBJ1-4 and V is TRBV12-3 or TRBV12-4; D possibly corresponds to TRBD1 (5 bases). CDR3 length equals 13 residues. V was clipped by 6 bases and J by 4 bases, with 9 bases between them. The CDR3 loop reads CASRRGVNEKLFF. CDR3 coding DNA: TGTGCCAGCAGACGGGGGGTTAATGAAAAACTGTTTTTT.

The chain carries TRBV5-4 and TRBJ1-4; D might be TRBD1 (5 bases). CDR3 length: 15 amino acids. V shed 4 bases and J shed 7 bases, with 17 bases lying between them. Germline V CDR1 and CDR2: SGHNT, YYREEE (reference sequence). The CDR3 nucleotides read TGTGCCAGCAGCCCGGGGACGCGGGGCGGTGAAAAACTGTTTTTT. Protein: CASSPGTRGGEKLFF.

The CDR3 is CASRRTRGATEAFF. CDR3 in DNA: TGCGCCAGCAGACGGACCCGGGGTGCCACTGAAGCTTTCTTT. The chain combines TRBV5-1 with TRBJ1-1; D unclear. Germline V lookup: CDR1 SGHRS, CDR2 YFSETQ. Trimming left V 5 bases short and J 4 bases short, with 15 bases between. This CDR3 spans 14 amino acids.

The sample holds one count of this clone. The CDR3 loop is CASSDSVGLAESDTQYF. CDR3 bases: TGTGCCAGCAGTGACTCGGTGGGACTAGCGGAATCAGATACGCAGTATTTT. This sequence joins TRBV6-4 and TRBJ2-3, with 11 positions matching TRBD2. The germline gives CDR1 MRHNA, CDR2 SNTAGT. The CDR3 extends over 17 amino acids. Trimming took 0 bases from V and 4 from J; bases not matched to a gene: 6.

The chain recombines TRBV30 with TRBJ2-7, with TRBD1 as a possible D gene (6 bases). The CDR3 is 15 amino acids. V was trimmed by 0 bases and J by 3 bases, leaving 15 bases between them. In germline, CDR1 is GTSNPN, CDR2 SVGIG (reference sequence). CDR3: CAWSVVGQSYYEQYF. CDR3 in DNA: TGTGCCTGGAGTGTCGTAGGACAGAGCTACTACGAGCAGTACTTC.

This clone has just one count. The chain is built from TRBV3-1 (or the pseudogene TRBV3-2) and TRBJ1-2; 7 nucleotides agree with TRBD1. With 4 bases clipped from V and 6 bases from J, the junction kept 14 bases outside the gene matches. Germline CDR1 LGHDT, CDR2 YNNKEL (reference sequence). The CDR3 contains 16 residues. DNA of the CDR3: TGTGCCAGCAGCCTTTTACTCAGGACAGGTGGGAATGGCTACACCTTC. It is translated as CASSLLLRTGGNGYTF.

In this sample, this clone turned up once. The chain employs TRBV4-1 and TRBJ1-2, with 10 bases aligning to TRBD1. The V segment lost 5 bases and the J segment 4 bases; nucleotides outside the gene matches: 10. CDR1 and CDR2 (germline): MGHRA, YSYEKL. The CDR3 loop spans 16 amino acids. The CDR3 spells CASSVRPGQGFYGYTF. For the CDR3, the DNA is TGCGCCAGCAGCGTACGCCCGGGACAGGGGTTCTATGGCTACACCTTC.

The chain couples TRBV6-5 to TRBJ2-1; D not resolved. Per the germline V gene, CDR1 is MNHEY and CDR2 is SVGAGI. The CDR3 runs to 13 residues. Trimming took 7 bases from V and 10 from J, leaving 17 bases between them. CDR3 sequence: CASTFQAGEEQFF. CDR3 nucleotide sequence: TGTGCCAGCACCTTCCAAGCCGGTGAGGAGCAGTTCTTC.

V gene TRBV10-3 combines with J gene TRBJ1-1; 7 nucleotides agree with TRBD1. The CDR3 length is 12 residues. V shed 6 bases and J 8 bases; nucleotides not matched to a gene: 6. The germline CDR1 and CDR2 sequences are ENHRY and SYGVKD. CDR3 sequence (DNA): TGTGCCATCAGCTTGACAGGGCGAGAAGCTTTCTTT. This codes for CAISLTGREAFF.

The rearrangement links TRBV11-1 to TRBJ1-6; D unclear. The germline gives CDR1 SGHAT, CDR2 FQDESV (reference sequence). This CDR3 has 16 amino acids. Trimming cost V 1 base and J 4 bases, with 11 bases left between them. The CDR3 DNA is TGTGCCAGCAGCTTAGGACACCCACGATATAATTCACCCCTCCACTTT. Translating it yields CASSLGHPRYNSPLHF.

V is TRBV4-1 and J is TRBJ2-2, with TRBD2 identical over 13 bases. The J segment lost 0 bases and the V segment lost 9 bases, leaving 10 bases of the junction unmatched. CDR3 length equals 18 residues. CDR1 and CDR2 from the germline V gene are MGHRA and YSYEKL. CDR3 amino acids: CASTIRLAGGTNTGELFF. The CDR3 DNA reads as TGCGCCAGTACAATCCGACTAGCGGGGGGTACGAACACCGGGGAGCTGTTTTTT.

This chain uses TRBV18 with TRBJ1-5; D is perhaps TRBD1 (6 bases). Between the trimmed V and J ends, which lost 2 bases and 4 bases, there was a span of 12 bases. The CDR3 runs 15 residues. The germline CDR1 and CDR2 sequences are KGHSH and LQKENI. The CDR3 loop is CASSPSGTLNQPQHF. The CDR3 nucleotides are TGTGCCAGCTCACCATCCGGGACACTTAATCAGCCCCAGCATTTT.

This clone was counted at least ten times. CDR3 DNA sequence: TGTGCCAGCTCCATGGGAGGCTCCTACAATGAGCAGTTCTTC. This encodes CASSMGGSYNEQFF. The V call is TRBV27, the J call TRBJ2-1, with D perhaps TRBD2 (6 bases). V shed 8 bases and J shed 0 bases, with 11 bases lying between them. Germline loops: CDR1 MNHEY, CDR2 SMNVEV (reference sequence). The CDR3 is made up of 14 amino acids.

The V call is TRBV11-2, the J call TRBJ1-4; 9 nucleotides match TRBD1. CDR1 is SGHAT and CDR2 is FQNNGV in the germline V gene. The CDR3 is 16 residues long. Unmatched junction bases numbered 10, after V lost 4 bases and J lost 7 bases. CDR3 in amino acids: CASSSETGTGTEKLFF. CDR3 DNA: TGTGCCAGCAGCTCTGAAACCGGGACAGGGACTGAAAAACTGTTTTTT.

The chain recombines TRBV10-3 with TRBJ2-1; 12 nucleotides match TRBD2. CDR3 size: 13 residues. CDR1 is ENHRY and CDR2 is SYGVKD in the germline V gene. The V gene end was trimmed by 9 bases and the J gene end by 4 bases; junction bases not matched to a gene: 1. The CDR3 bases are TGTGCCATGGGGACTAGCGGGTACAATGAGCAGTTCTTC. Translating gives CAMGTSGYNEQFF.

The V and J genes are TRBV1 and TRBJ2-1; the table's D call, TRBD2, has no DNA check behind it. TRBV1 constitutes a pseudogene. The CDR3 runs to 16 residues. The CDR3 bases are TGCACCAGCAGCCATCCGCCAGCGGGGGGCCTTAATGAGCAGTTCTTC. The encoded protein is CTSSHPPAGGLNEQFF.